The 4 T cell receptor beta chains below come from one sample, sequenced in a study of T cell repertoires in aging, cancer and after chemotherapy. TCR beta rearrangements were amplified from peripheral blood genomic DNA. TRB rearrangements spanning V, D and J were amplified using mixed TRB-A/B primers. TCRdb re-called the multiplex PCR reads through MiXCR, storing one row per CDR3 protein. The data contain about 840 distinct CDR3 sequences, 23% of them singletons. The sample comprised blood. The receptors were sampled from a human donor with a blood cancer.

This clonotype counts as medium-sized. In DNA form, the CDR3 reads TGTGCCTCTCGAAGGGGATCGTCTGGAAACACCATATATTTT. Translation: CASRRGSSGNTIYF. V usage is TRBV27 and J usage is TRBJ1-3, with D possibly being TRBD1 (5 bases). Germline CDR1 reads MNHEY; CDR2 reads SMNVEV (reference sequence). This CDR3 contains 14 residues. Trimming removed 11 bases at V and 1 base at J, with 15 bases between.

In its sample, this clonotype is large. The chain employs TRBV6-2 or TRBV6-3 and TRBJ2-7; 7 bases align to TRBD2. With 6 bases clipped from V and 3 bases from J, the junction kept 8 bases outside the gene matches. From germline, CDR1 is MNHEY and CDR2 SVGEGT. This CDR3 spans 14 amino acids. This CDR3 is CASRAGSGSYEQYF. As DNA, the CDR3 is TGTGCCAGCAGAGCGGGGTCGGGGAGCTACGAGCAGTACTTC.

The chain uses TRBV7-9 and TRBJ2-7; weak D call: TRBD2 (6 bases). The germline V gene has CDR1 SEHNR and CDR2 FQNEAQ (reference sequence). V was cut by 1 base and J by 2 bases, with 18 bases left in between. This CDR3 contains 17 residues. As DNA, the CDR3 is TGTGCCAGCAGCTTAGTTGGCTGGGGGGTAATCCCCTACGAGCAGTACTTC. Protein sequence: CASSLVGWGVIPYEQYF.

In its sample, this clonotype is large. The chain uses TRBV5-6 and TRBJ1-3, with D tentatively TRBD1 (5 bases). Germline values: CDR1 SGHDT, CDR2 YYEEEE. The CDR3 consists of 16 residues. V was clipped by 3 bases and J by 3 bases, with 16 bases between them. In nucleotides, the CDR3 is TGTGCCAGCAGCTCGACAATGGGGCCTTTTGGAAACACCATATATTTT. Amino acid sequence: CASSSTMGPFGNTIYF. Drawing the rest from reference TRBV5-6 and TRBJ1-3, the complete variable domain is DAGVTQSPTHLIKTRGQQVTLRCSPKSGHDTVSWYQQALGQGPQFIFQYYEEEERQRGNFPDRFSGHQFPNYSSELNVNALLLGDSALYLCASSSTMGPFGNTIYFGEGSWLTVV.